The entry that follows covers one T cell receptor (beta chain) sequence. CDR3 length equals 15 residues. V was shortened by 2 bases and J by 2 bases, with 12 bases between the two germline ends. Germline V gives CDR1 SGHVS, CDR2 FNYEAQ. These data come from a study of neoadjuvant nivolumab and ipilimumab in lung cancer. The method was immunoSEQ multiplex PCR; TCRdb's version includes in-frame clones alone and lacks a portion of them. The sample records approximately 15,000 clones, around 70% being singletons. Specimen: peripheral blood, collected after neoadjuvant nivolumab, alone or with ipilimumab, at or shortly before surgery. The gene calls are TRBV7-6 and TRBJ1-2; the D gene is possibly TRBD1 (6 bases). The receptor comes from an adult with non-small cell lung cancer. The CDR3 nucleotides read TGTGCCAGCAGCTTACTTGGACAGCCGAACTATGGCTACACCTTC. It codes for CASSLLGQPNYGYTF.